The source of this T cell receptor (beta chain) is a study of blood T cell repertoires in COVID-19. Study at large: Researchers got acute and convalescent COVID-19 samples from the United States, Italy and Spain. Sources were T cells, B-cell-depleted T cells, or PBMCs; the material itself was cDNA or gDNA.

Original handling: Nucleated cell number was recorded as an estimate derived from reference gene primer amplification. Here immunoSEQ multiplex PCR was the method, and the copy in TCRdb shows in-frame clones only, minus some. The DNA was the basis for D and trimming; V, J and clone size are from that table. The repertoire consists of just over 75,000 clones, with 75% to 90% occurring once and the leading ten covering around 5.8%. This clone has at least ten counts. V gave up 7 bases and J gave up 12 bases, with 16 bases separating them. The germline V gene has CDR1 MNHEY and CDR2 SMNVEV (reference sequence). The length of the CDR3 is 12 residues.

The V gene is TRBV27, the J gene TRBJ2-1; possible D gene TRBD2, 5 bases. The origin of this receptor is a man between 60 and 75 years old with active or convalescent COVID-19. What was sequenced was peripheral blood. For the CDR3, the DNA is TGTGCCAGCAAGGGTGAGGGCTTGGGGCAGTTCTTC. As protein: CASKGEGLGQFF.